These 9 T cell receptor beta chains originate from one sample sequenced in a study of T cell changes during pregnancy in multiple sclerosis. Clones were sequenced by immunoSEQ multiplex PCR, and TCRdb holds only the in-frame ones, with some missing. The table records 45,000 to 65,000 clones, approximately 94% of them present only once. This specimen was CD8+ T cells from peripheral blood mononuclear cells, taken in the third trimester of pregnancy. These receptors were obtained from a female donor with multiple sclerosis, enrolled in a pregnancy study.

The genes are TRBV4-1 and TRBJ2-5; 9 nucleotides agree with TRBD2. CDR3 length: 15 amino acids. The trim removed 5 bases at V and 4 bases at J, leaving 8 bases unmatched. Per the germline V gene, CDR1 is MGHRA and CDR2 is YSYEKL. CDR3 region: CASSKRTSAGETQYF. CDR3 in DNA: TGCGCCAGCAGCAAACGGACTAGCGCAGGAGAGACCCAGTACTTC.

This sequence joins TRBV7-9 and TRBJ2-3, with no clear D. The V gene lost 4 bases and the J gene lost 2 bases, with 22 bases spanning the gap. CDR3 length equals 18 residues. Germline CDR1 is SEHNR and CDR2 is FQNEAQ (reference sequence). CDR3 loop: CASSSKSSINYYTDTQYF. The CDR3 DNA reads TGTGCCAGCAGCTCAAAATCCTCTATTAATTACTACACAGATACGCAGTATTTT.

The chain employs TRBV27 and TRBJ2-3, with a tentative D call TRBD2 (6 bases). Trimming pared 5 bases from V and 2 bases from J, leaving 11 bases between. CDR1 MNHEY and CDR2 SMNVEV come from the germline V gene (reference sequence). This CDR3 comprises 14 residues. The CDR3 coding sequence is TGTGCCAGCAGTATAGCGGTCTACACAGATACGCAGTATTTT. Amino acid sequence: CASSIAVYTDTQYF.

V usage is TRBV11-2 and J usage is TRBJ1-1, with TRBD1 matching 8 bases. Unmatched junction bases numbered 5, after V lost 5 bases and J lost 0 bases. The CDR3 is 15 amino acids. The germline gives CDR1 SGHAT, CDR2 FQNNGV. The CDR3 sequence: CASSLGDRMNTEAFF. For the CDR3, the DNA is TGTGCCAGCAGCCTGGGGGACAGGATGAACACTGAAGCTTTCTTT.

This chain connects TRBV6-5 to TRBJ2-7, with D possibly TRBD2 on 5 matching bases. Germline lookup yields CDR1 MNHEY and CDR2 SVGAGI. Trimming took 6 bases from V and 0 from J, leaving 12 bases between them. The CDR3 runs to 14 residues. CDR3 coding DNA: TGTGCCAGCAGCTACGCGGGCCCCTCCTACGAGCAGTACTTC. It is translated as CASSYAGPSYEQYF.

This chain links TRBV2 with TRBJ2-1; 7 bases are a match to TRBD2. The V and J ends lost 6 bases and 4 bases, in that order; junction bases with no gene match: 12. Germline loops: CDR1 SNHLY, CDR2 FYNNEI. The CDR3 covers 16 residues. The CDR3 nucleotides read TGTGCCAGCAGATCCGGTCGACTAGCTAATTACAATGAGCAGTTCTTC. Translated: CASRSGRLANYNEQFF.

This clone was detected only once. The chain links TRBV10-1 to TRBJ2-1; 7 nucleotides line up with TRBD2. Looked up from germline, CDR1 is WNHNN and CDR2 is SYGVQD (reference sequence). The length of the CDR3 is 16 residues. The ends lost 2 bases at V and 3 bases at J; junction bases unmatched: 7. The CDR3 DNA sequence: TGCGCCAGCAGTGAGATAGTAGCGGGTGGCTACAATGAGCAGTTCTTC. Translated: CASSEIVAGGYNEQFF.

The chain uses TRBV4-2 and TRBJ2-3; 12 bases agree with TRBD2. The CDR3 has 15 amino acids. V dropped 3 bases and J dropped 4; count of bases not matched to a gene: 2. From germline, CDR1 is LGHNA and CDR2 YNFKEQ. The CDR3 protein is CASSHLAGGPDTQYF. CDR3 nucleotide sequence: TGTGCCAGCAGCCACCTAGCGGGAGGGCCAGATACGCAGTATTTT.

The chain links TRBV28 to TRBJ1-5, with D tentatively TRBD1 (5 bases). Germline V gene lookup returns CDR1 MDHEN and CDR2 SYDVKM. The CDR3 is made up of 13 amino acids. V was pared by 4 bases and J by 1 base, with 5 bases between. CDR3 sequence (DNA): TGTGCCAGCAGTTGGGGCAGCAATCAGCCCCAGCATTTT. It codes for CASSWGSNQPQHF.